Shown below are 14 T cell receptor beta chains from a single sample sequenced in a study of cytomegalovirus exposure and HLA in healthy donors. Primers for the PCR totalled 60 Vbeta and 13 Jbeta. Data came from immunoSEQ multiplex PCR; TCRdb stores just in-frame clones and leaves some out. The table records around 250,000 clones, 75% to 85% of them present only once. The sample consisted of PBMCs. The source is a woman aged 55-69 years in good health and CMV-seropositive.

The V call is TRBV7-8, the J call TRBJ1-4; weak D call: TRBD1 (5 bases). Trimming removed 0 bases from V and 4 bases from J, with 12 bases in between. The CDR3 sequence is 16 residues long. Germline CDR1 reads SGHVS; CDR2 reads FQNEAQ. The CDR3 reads CASSLAGGDYNEKLFF. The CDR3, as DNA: TGTGCCAGCAGCTTAGCGGGGGGAGACTATAATGAAAAACTGTTTTTT.

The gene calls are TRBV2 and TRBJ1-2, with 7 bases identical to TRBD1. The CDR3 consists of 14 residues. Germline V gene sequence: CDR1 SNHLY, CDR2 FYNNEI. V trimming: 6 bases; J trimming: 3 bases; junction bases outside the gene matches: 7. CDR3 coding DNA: TGTGCCAGCAGGGATCGGGGACAGTACTATGGCTACACCTTC. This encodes CASRDRGQYYGYTF.

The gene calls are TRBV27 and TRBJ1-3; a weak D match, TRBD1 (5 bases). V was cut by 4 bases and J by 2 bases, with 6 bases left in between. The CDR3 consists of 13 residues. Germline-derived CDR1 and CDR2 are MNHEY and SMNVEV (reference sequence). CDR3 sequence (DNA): TGTGCCAGCAGTTGGGGGGCTGGAAACACCATATATTTT. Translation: CASSWGAGNTIYF.

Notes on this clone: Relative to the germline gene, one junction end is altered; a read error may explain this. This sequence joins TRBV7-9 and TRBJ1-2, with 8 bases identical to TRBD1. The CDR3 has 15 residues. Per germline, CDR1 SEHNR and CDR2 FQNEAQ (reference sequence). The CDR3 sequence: CASSFHGTGYYGHTF. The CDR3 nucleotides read TGTGCCAGCAGCTTCCACGGGACAGGTTACTATGGCCACACCTTC.

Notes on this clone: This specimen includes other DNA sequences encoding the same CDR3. The CDR3 protein is CASSPQREGPGEQYF. The CDR3 DNA is TGTGCCAGCTCACCACAGCGGGAGGGCCCGGGGGAGCAGTACTTC. The chain links TRBV18 to TRBJ2-7, with 10 bases that match TRBD2. V trimming: 1 base; J trimming: 7 bases; junction bases outside the gene matches: 7. The CDR3 runs to 15 residues. Germline lookup yields CDR1 KGHSH and CDR2 LQKENI.

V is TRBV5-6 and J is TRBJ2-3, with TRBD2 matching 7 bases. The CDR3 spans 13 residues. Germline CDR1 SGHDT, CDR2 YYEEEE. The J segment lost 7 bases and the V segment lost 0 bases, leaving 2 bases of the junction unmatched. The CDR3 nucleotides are TGTGCCAGCAGCTTGGGAGCGGGGAATACGCAGTATTTT. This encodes CASSLGAGNTQYF.

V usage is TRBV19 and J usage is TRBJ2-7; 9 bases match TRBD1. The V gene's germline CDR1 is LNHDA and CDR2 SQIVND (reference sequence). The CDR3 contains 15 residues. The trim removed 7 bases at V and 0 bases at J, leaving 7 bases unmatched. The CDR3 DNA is TGTGCCAGTACCAAAACGACAGGGGGCTCCTACGAGCAGTACTTC. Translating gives CASTKTTGGSYEQYF.

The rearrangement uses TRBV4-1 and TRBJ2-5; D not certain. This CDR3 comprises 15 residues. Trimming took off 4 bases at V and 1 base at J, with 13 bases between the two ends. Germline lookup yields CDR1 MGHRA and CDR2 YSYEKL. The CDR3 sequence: CASSPQEAAQETQYF. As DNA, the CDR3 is TGCGCCAGCAGCCCCCAAGAGGCAGCCCAAGAGACCCAGTACTTC.

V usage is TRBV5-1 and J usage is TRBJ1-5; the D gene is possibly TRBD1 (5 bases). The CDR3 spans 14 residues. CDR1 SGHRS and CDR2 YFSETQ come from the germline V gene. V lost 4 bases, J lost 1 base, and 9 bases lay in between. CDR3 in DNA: TGCGCCAGCAGCCCAGACAGCAGCAATCAGCCCCAGCATTTT. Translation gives CASSPDSSNQPQHF.

The CDR3 nucleotides are TGTGCCAGCAGTGAAAACTTAGATGAGCAGTTCTTC. This sequence encodes CASSENLDEQFF. The chain is built from TRBV25-1 and TRBJ2-1, with D uncertain. Germline V CDR1 and CDR2: MGHDK, SYGVNS. Trimming removed 2 bases from V and 8 bases from J, with 7 bases in between. This CDR3 comprises 12 residues.

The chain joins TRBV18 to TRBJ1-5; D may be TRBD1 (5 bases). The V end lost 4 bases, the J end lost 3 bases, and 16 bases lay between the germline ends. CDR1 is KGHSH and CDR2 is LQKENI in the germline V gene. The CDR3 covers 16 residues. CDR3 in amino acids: CASSQRVGTYNQPQHF. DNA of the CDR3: TGTGCCAGCTCACAAAGGGTAGGGACTTACAATCAGCCCCAGCATTTT.

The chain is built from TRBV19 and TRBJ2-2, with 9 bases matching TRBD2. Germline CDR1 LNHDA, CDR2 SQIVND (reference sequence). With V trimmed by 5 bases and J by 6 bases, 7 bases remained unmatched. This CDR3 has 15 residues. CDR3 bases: TGTGCCAGTAGTTCCCCTAGCGGGATTTCCGGGGAGCTGTTTTTT. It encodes CASSSPSGISGELFF.

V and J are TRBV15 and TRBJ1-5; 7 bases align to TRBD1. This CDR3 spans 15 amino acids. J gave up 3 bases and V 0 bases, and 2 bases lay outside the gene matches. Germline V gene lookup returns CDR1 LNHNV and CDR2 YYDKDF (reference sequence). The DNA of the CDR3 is TGTGCCACCAGCAGAGACAGGGGGGCCAATCAGCCCCAGCATTTT. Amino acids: CATSRDRGANQPQHF.

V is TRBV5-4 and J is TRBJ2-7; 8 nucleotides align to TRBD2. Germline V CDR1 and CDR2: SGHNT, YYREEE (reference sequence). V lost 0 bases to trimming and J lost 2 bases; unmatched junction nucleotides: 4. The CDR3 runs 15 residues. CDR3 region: CASSLGSGGPYEQYF. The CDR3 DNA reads TGTGCCAGCAGCTTGGGCTCGGGAGGGCCCTACGAGCAGTACTTC.